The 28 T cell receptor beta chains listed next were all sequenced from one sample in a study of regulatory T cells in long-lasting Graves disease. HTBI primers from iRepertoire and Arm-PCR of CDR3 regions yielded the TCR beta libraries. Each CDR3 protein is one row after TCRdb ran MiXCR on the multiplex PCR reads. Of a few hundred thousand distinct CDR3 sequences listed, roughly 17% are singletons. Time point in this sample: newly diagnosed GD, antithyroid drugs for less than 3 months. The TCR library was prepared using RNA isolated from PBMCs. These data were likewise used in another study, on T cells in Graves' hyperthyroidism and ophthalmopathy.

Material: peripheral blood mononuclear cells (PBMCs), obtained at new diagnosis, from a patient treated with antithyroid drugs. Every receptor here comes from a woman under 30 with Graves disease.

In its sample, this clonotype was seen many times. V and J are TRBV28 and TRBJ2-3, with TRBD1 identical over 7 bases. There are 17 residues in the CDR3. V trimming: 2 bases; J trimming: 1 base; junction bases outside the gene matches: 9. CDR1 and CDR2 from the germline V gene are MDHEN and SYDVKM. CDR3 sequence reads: CASSLELITGGTDTQYF. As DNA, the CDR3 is TGTGCCAGCAGTTTAGAGCTGATTACAGGGGGCACAGATACGCAGTATTTT.

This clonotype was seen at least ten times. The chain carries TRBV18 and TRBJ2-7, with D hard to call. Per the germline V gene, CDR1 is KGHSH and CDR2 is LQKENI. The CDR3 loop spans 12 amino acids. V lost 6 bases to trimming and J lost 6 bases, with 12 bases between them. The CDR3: CASSLVDGEQYF. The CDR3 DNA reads TGTGCCAGCTCTTTAGTAGACGGCGAGCAGTACTTC.

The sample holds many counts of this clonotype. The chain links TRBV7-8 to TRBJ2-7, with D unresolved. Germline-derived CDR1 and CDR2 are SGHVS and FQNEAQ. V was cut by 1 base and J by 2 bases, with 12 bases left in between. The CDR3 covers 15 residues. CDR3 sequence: CASSLGLAAAYEQYF. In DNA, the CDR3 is TGTGCCAGCAGCTTAGGTTTGGCCGCCGCCTACGAGCAGTACTTC.

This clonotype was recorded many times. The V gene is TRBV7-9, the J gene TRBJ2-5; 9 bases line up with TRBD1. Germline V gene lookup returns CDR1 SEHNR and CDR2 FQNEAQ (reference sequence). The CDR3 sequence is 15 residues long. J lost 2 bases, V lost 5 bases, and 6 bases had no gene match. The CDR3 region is CASSPFGQGQETQYF. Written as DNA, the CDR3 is TGTGCCAGCAGCCCGTTCGGACAGGGGCAAGAGACCCAGTACTTC.

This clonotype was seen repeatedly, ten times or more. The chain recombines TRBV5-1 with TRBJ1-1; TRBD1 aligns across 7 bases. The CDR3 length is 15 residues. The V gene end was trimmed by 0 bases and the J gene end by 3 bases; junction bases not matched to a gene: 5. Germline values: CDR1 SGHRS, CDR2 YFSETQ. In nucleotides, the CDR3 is TGCGCCAGCAGCTTGGAGGAGGGGGCCCACACTGAAGCTTTCTTT. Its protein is CASSLEEGAHTEAFF.

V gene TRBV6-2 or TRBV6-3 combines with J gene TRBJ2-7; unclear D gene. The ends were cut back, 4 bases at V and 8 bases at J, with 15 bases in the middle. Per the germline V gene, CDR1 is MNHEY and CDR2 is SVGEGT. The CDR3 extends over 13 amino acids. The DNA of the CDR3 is TGTGCCAGCAGTTCTGGGGTAGAAGTCAAGCAGTACTTC. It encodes CASSSGVEVKQYF.

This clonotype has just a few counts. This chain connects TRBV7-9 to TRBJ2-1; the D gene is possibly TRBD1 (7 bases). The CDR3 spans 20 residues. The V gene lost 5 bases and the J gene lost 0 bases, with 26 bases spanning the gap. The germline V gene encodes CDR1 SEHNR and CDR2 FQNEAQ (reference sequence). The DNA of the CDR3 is TGTGCCAGCAGCCCCCGACCGGGACAGAAAATGACTAGCTCCTACAATGAGCAGTTCTTC. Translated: CASSPRPGQKMTSSYNEQFF.

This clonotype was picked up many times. The CDR3 DNA reads as TGTGCCAGCAGTTTAAGGTTGGGGTCCAAAAACATTCAGTACTTC. Translated: CASSLRLGSKNIQYF. The V gene is TRBV28, the J gene TRBJ2-4; D call uncertain. Trimming shortened V by 2 bases and J by 2 bases, and 10 bases separated the two germline ends. The germline V gene has CDR1 MDHEN and CDR2 SYDVKM. The CDR3 runs 15 residues.

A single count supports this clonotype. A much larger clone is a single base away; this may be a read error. CDR3 sequence (DNA): TGTGCCAGCAGTCCGGACGCTTACAATGAGCAGTACTTC. It codes for CASSPDAYNEQYF. The chain couples TRBV28 to TRBJ2-1, with D uncertain. The J call is in doubt because the DNA end fits TRBJ2-7 better. The CDR3 sequence is 13 residues long. The germline CDR1 and CDR2 sequences are MDHEN and SYDVKM.

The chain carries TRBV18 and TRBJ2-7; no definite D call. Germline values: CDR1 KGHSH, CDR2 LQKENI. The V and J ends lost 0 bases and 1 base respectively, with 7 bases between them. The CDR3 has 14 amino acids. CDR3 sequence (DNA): TGTGCCAGCTCACCACCCAGTGTATCCTACGAGCAGTACTTC. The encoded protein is CASSPPSVSYEQYF.

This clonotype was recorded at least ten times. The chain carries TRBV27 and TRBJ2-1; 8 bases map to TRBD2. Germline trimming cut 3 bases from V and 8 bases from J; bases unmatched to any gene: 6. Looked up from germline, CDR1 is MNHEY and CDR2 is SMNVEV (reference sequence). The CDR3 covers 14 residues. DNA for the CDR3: TGTGCCAGCAGTTTGCGGGAGGAAATTCATGAGCAGTTCTTC. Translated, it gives CASSLREEIHEQFF.

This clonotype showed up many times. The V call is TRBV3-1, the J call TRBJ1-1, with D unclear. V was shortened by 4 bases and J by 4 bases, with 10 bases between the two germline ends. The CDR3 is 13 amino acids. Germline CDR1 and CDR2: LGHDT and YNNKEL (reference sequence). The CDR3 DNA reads TGTGCCAGCAGCCCCGATAGGGTCACTGAAGCTTTCTTT. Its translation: CASSPDRVTEAFF.

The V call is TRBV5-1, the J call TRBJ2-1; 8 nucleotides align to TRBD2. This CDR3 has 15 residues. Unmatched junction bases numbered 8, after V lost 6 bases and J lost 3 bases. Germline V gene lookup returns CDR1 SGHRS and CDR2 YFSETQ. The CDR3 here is CASTSGGAGYNEQFF. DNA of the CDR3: TGCGCCAGCACCTCCGGGGGGGCGGGCTACAATGAGCAGTTCTTC.

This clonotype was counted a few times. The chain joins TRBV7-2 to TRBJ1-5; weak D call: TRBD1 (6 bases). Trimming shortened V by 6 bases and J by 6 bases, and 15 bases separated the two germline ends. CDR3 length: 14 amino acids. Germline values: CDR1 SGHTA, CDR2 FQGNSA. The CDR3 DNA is TGTGCCAGCAGTCAAACGACAGGACCTCAGCCCCAGCATTTT. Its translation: CASSQTTGPQPQHF.

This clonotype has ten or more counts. Here the CDR3 DNA reads TGCAGCGTTCGGAGGGATACGTCCTACAATGAGCAGTTCTTC. Translation gives CSVRRDTSYNEQFF. The chain links TRBV29-1 to TRBJ2-1, with D perhaps matching TRBD2 (6 bases). Germline CDR1 is SQVTM and CDR2 is ANQGSEA. CDR3 length: 14 residues. The ends were cut back, 5 bases at V and 1 base at J, with 12 bases in the middle.

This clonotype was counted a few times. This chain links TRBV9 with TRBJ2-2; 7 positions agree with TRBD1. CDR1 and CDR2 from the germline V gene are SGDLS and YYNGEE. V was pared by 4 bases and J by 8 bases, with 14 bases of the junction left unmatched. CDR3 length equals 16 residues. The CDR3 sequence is CASSHRTVGGGGELFF. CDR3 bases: TGTGCCAGCAGCCACCGTACTGTAGGGGGCGGGGGGGAGCTGTTTTTT.

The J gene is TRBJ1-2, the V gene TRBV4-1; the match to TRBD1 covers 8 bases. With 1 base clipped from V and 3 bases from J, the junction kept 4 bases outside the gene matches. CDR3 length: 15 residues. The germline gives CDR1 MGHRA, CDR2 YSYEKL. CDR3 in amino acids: CASSQGDRLDYGYTF. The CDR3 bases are TGCGCCAGCAGCCAAGGGGACAGGTTGGACTATGGCTACACCTTC.

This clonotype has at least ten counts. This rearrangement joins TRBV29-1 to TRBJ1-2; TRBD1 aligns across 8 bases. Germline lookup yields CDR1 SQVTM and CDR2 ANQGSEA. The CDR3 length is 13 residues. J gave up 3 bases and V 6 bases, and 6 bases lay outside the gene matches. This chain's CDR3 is CSVGDRGDYGYTF. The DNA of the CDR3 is TGCAGCGTCGGAGACAGGGGTGACTATGGCTACACCTTC.

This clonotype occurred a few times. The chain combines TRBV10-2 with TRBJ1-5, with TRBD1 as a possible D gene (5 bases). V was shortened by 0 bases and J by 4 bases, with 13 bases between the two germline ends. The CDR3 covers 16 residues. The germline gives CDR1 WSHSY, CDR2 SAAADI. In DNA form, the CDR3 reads TGCGCCAGCAGTGAGTCGACGGGACGGATAAATCAGCCCCAGCATTTT. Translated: CASSESTGRINQPQHF.

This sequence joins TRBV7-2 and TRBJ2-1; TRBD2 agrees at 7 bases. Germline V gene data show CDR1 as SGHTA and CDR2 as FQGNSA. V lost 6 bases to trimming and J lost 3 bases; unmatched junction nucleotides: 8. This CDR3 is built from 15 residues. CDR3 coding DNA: TGTGCCAGCAGGATTGTGGGAGGGAGCTACAATGAGCAGTTCTTC. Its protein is CASRIVGGSYNEQFF.

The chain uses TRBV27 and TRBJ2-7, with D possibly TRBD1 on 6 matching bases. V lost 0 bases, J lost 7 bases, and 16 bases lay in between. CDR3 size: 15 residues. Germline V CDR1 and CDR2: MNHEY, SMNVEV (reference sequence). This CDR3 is CASSLSTTGSGEQYF. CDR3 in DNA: TGTGCCAGCAGTTTATCGACAACAGGGTCTGGAGAGCAGTACTTC.

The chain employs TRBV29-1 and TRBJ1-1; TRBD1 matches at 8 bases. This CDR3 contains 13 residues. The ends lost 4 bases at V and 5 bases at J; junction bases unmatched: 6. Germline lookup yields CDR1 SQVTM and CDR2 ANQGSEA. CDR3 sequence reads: CSVVTGGRTEAFF. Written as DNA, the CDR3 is TGCAGCGTTGTAACAGGGGGTCGGACTGAAGCTTTCTTT.

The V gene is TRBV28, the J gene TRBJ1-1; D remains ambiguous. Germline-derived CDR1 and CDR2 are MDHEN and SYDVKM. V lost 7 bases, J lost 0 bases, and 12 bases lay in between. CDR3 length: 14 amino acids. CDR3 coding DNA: TGTGCCAGCACCCCGGAGAGGGTGAACACTGAAGCTTTCTTT. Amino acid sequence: CASTPERVNTEAFF.

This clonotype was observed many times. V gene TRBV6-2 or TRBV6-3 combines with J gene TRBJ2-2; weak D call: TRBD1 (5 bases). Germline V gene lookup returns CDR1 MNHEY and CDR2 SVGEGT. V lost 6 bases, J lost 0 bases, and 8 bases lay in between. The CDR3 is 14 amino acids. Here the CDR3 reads CASRDTANTGELFF. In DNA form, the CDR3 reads TGTGCCAGCAGGGACACCGCGAACACCGGGGAGCTGTTTTTT.

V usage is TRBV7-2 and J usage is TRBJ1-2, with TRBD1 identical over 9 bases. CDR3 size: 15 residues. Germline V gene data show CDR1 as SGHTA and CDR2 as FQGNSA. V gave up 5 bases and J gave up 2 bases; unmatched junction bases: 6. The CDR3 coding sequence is TGTGCCAGCAGCCATAACGGACAGGGGAACTATGGCTACACCTTC. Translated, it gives CASSHNGQGNYGYTF.

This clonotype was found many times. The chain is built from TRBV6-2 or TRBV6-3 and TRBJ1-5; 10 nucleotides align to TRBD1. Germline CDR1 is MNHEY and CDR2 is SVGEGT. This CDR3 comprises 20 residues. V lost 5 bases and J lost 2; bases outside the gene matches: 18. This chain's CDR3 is CASSEAGFWRQGAGNQPQHF. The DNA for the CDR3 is TGTGCCAGCAGTGAAGCAGGCTTCTGGAGACAGGGGGCTGGCAATCAGCCCCAGCATTTT.

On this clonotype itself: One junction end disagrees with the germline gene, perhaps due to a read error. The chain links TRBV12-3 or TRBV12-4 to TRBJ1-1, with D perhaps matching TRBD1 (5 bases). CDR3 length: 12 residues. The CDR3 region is CASSLGATEAFF. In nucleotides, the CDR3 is TGTGCCAGCAGCTTAGGGGCTACTGAAGCTTTCTTT.

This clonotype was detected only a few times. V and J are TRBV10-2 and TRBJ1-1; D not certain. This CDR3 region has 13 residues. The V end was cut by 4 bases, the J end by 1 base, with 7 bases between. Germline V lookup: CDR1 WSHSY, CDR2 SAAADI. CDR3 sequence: CASSGSSNTEAFF. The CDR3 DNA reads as TGCGCCAGCAGTGGGAGTTCGAACACTGAAGCTTTCTTT.